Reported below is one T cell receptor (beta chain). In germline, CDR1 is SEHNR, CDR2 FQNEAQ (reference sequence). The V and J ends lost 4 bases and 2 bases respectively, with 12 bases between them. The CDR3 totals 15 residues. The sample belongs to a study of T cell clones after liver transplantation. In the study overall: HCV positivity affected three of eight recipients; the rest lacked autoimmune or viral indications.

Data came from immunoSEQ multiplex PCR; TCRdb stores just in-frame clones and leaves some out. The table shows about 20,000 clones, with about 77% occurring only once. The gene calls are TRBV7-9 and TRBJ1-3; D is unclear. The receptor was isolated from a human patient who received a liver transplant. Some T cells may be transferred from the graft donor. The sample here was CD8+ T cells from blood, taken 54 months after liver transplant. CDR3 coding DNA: TGTGCCAGCAGCTCGACGGTCACTACTGGAAACACCATATATTTT. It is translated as CASSSTVTTGNTIYF.